This record concerns one TCR beta chain sequence. Its antigen is not identified. This record belongs to a study of OX40 agonist ivuxolimab in advanced cancers. At the level of the study: Participants, 70% to 90% male, averaged roughly 60 years of age, ranging from about 23 to 90. General study points: The study found among the lowest clonal expansion in partial responders at 0.1-3.0 mg/kg. Mean expanded clone counts were higher in CD8+ than CD4+ T cells.

Samples of blood were obtained at baseline, on cycle 4 day 1, and on cycle 7 day 1. The CDR3 extends over 15 amino acids. Germline-derived CDR1 and CDR2 are LNHDA and SQIVND (reference sequence). Trimming took off 3 bases at V and 3 bases at J, with 13 bases between the two ends. Repertoires were generated with immunoSEQ multiplex PCR, while TCRdb's copy carries only in-frame clones and drops some. The data contain about 38,000 clones, 70% to 80% of them singletons. The material sequenced was CD4+ or CD8+ T cells sorted from blood, taken in a trial of the OX40 agonist ivuxolimab. The sequence came from an adult with an advanced solid tumor such as melanoma, head and neck, liver or kidney cancer. This rearrangement joins TRBV19 to TRBJ2-3; D not resolved. The CDR3 loop reads CASSILPGGTDTQYF. The CDR3 DNA is TGTGCCAGTAGTATCCTACCGGGTGGGACAGATACGCAGTATTTT.